This T cell receptor (beta chain) came from a study of human T cells and chemical hapten exposure. In the study overall: Read at 6 days, the patch tests placed 0.01% DPC on the upper back.

This clonotype was recorded many times. Its antigen is still unknown. J lost 4 bases, V lost 3 bases, and 2 bases had no gene match. The CDR3 covers 13 residues. The germline V gene encodes CDR1 MNHEY and CDR2 SMNVEV (reference sequence). Broader study findings: TCRs above 1 in 1000 frequency did not change with DPC sensitization. Clustering by CDR3 similarity yielded significantly more large clusters from expanded TCRs than controls.

The time point: pre-sensitization, week 0. Treatment reported: therapeutic diphenylcyclopropenone sensitization with weekly scalp DPC. Per the study methods: Sequenced samples showed a median of approximately 96,000 TCRs each, with counts running from roughly 23,000 to 700,000. TCRdb independently ran MiXCR on the RACE reads; one entry per CDR3 protein. The V and J calls, along with clone size, are taken from TCRdb and not from the paper's own processing. The table records more than 250,000 distinct CDR3 sequences, 7% to 10% of them present only once. The starting material was whole blood, obtained in connection with sensitization to the hapten diphenylcyclopropenone (DPC). The rearrangement links TRBV27 to TRBJ2-7, with 8 bases that match TRBD2. This TCR was sampled from a woman aged 40 to 50 with alopecia areata. Some clones in this sample may be carry-over from other donors' samples. CDR3 DNA sequence: TGTGCCAGCAGTTTGGAGCGGGGGTACGAGCAGTACTTC. It yields the protein CASSLERGYEQYF.